This T cell receptor (beta chain) was recorded in a study of blood T cell repertoires in COVID-19. Per the germline V gene, CDR1 is SGHKS and CDR2 is YYEKEE (reference sequence). V lost 0 bases and J 7 bases, leaving 11 bases between the germline ends. This CDR3 has 13 residues. This clone was found once. Enrolled through a virtual design, the participants were between about 18 and 100 years of age and came from fewer than 30 US areas. A PCR-confirmed or clinician-diagnosed COVID-19 case had contacted exposed participants within 2 weeks of entry. Sequencing used immunoSEQ multiplex PCR; TCRdb keeps in-frame clones, though not all of them. The sample holds about 270,000 clones, 80% to 95% seen once.

This sequence joins TRBV5-5 and TRBJ2-7, with D possibly matching TRBD2 (6 bases). The sequencing sample was made of PBMCs or T cells enriched from blood (not recorded which). The clonotype comes from a man in his forties or fifties who had been exposed to COVID-19. The CDR3 DNA sequence: TGTGCCAGCAGCTTGGTAACTAGCCAGGAGCAGTACTTC. Its translation is CASSLVTSQEQYF.